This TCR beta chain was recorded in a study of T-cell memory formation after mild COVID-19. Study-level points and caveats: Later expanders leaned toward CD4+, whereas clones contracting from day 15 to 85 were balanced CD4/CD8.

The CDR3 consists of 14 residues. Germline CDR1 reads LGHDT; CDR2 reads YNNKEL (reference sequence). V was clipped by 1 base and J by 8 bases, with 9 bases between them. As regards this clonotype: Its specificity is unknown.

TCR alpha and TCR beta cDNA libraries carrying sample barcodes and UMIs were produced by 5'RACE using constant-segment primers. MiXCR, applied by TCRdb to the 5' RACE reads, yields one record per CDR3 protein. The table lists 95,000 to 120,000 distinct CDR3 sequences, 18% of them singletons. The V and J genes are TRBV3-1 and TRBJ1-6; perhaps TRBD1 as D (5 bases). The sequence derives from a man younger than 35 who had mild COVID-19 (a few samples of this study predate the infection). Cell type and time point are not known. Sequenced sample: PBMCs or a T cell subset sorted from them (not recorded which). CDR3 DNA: TGTGCCAGCAGCCAAGGCCTAGGGGATTCACCCCTCCACTTT. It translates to CASSQGLGDSPLHF.